The sample holds many counts of the clone carrying this TCR beta chain. What it recognizes is unknown. The data originate from a study of Graves' ophthalmopathy and Graves' hyperthyroidism. Study information: The collection of peripheral blood took place at initial diagnosis, before any treatment. The study's findings and limits: Thyroid clonotypes that were expanded above 0.001 frequency mostly also appeared in blood.

For repertoire sequencing, the TCR beta CDR3 regions were amplified from RNA transcripts. HTBI primers were employed in first-round RT-PCR, then a second-round multiplex PCR followed. MiXCR, applied by TCRdb to the multiplex PCR reads, yields one record per CDR3 protein. The data show nearly 400,000 distinct CDR3 sequences, about a sixth seen once. Germline values: CDR1 SNHLY, CDR2 FYNNEI. The CDR3 runs to 16 residues. The V gene lost 0 bases and the J gene lost 5 bases, with 16 bases spanning the gap. The sequenced material came from peripheral blood. This sequence was found in a woman between 18 and 30 years old with Graves' ophthalmopathy. The chain joins TRBV2 to TRBJ2-5; D not certain. The CDR3 reads CASSEAYWTSVETQYF. Here the CDR3 DNA reads TGTGCCAGCAGTGAAGCTTATTGGACCTCCGTCGAGACCCAGTACTTC.